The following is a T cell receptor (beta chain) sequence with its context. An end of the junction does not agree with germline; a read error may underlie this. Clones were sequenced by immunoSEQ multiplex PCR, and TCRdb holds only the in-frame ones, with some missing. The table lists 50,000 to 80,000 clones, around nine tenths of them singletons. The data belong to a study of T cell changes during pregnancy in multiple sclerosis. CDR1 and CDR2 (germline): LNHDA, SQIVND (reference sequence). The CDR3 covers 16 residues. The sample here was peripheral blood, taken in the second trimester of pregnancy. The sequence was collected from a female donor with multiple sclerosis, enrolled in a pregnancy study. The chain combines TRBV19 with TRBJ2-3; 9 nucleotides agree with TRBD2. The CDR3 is CASSTAVAGATYTQYF. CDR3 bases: TGTGCCAGTAGTACAGCGGTAGCGGGAGCCACATATACGCAGTATTTT.